Sequencing of this T cell receptor (beta chain) was carried out in a study of post-analysis software for immune sequencing data. Remarks on this clonotype: The target antigen is unknown.

Every TCR beta cDNA library bore unique molecular identifiers. TCRdb re-derived calls from the PCR reads in MiXCR, one entry per CDR3 protein. The table has about 760,000 distinct CDR3 sequences, 30% seen once. V lost 2 bases and J lost 2, with 14 bases in between. Germline V gene lookup returns CDR1 SGHVS and CDR2 FQNEAQ. This CDR3 is built from 16 residues. Findings and caveats of the study: Included in a set of several TRBV segments more frequent in patients than controls were TRBV5-6, TRBV5-1 and TRBV20-1.

The TCR comes from a girl aged 5 to 17 with multiple sclerosis. The material sequenced was blood. The rearrangement joins TRBV7-8 to TRBJ2-3; D perhaps matches TRBD1 (5 bases). DNA of the CDR3: TGTGCCAGCAGCTTATTTCCGCAGGGCAACACAGATACGCAGTATTTT. Encoded protein: CASSLFPQGNTDTQYF.